The 32 T cell receptor beta chains below all came from one sample that was sequenced in a study of control samples from healthy donors and cancer patients. Clones were sequenced by immunoSEQ multiplex PCR, and TCRdb holds only the in-frame ones, with some missing. The sample has approximately 100,000 clones, roughly 90% seen once. Sequenced sample: PBMCs. Source of these receptors: a man in his 60s with lung cancer.

V usage is TRBV5-4 and J usage is TRBJ1-5; 9 bases agree with TRBD1. This CDR3 has 13 residues. Germline-derived CDR1 and CDR2 are SGHNT and YYREEE (reference sequence). V was pared by 4 bases and J by 7 bases, with 3 bases of the junction left unmatched. CDR3 amino acids: CASSQDRGQPQHF. The CDR3 nucleotides read TGTGCCAGCAGCCAGGACAGGGGACAGCCCCAGCATTTT.

The chain combines TRBV7-2 with TRBJ1-6; D not resolved. The CDR3 length is 17 residues. Between the trimmed V and J ends, which lost 5 bases and 0 bases, there was a span of 14 bases. The germline CDR1 and CDR2 sequences are SGHTA and FQGNSA. As DNA, the CDR3 is TGTGCCAGCAGCCTTCCTGGGGAGCTCTCCTATAATTCACCCCTCCACTTT. Its protein is CASSLPGELSYNSPLHF.

This clone has only a few counts. The gene calls are TRBV5-4 and TRBJ1-1; D may be TRBD1 (5 bases). V lost 4 bases to trimming and J lost 1 base, with 20 bases between them. Germline loops: CDR1 SGHNT, CDR2 YYREEE (reference sequence). The CDR3 is 17 amino acids. This chain's CDR3 is CASSAAGTAGANTEAFF. DNA for the CDR3: TGTGCCAGCAGCGCCGCAGGAACCGCTGGGGCGAACACTGAAGCTTTCTTT.

This chain joins TRBV24-1 and TRBJ1-2, with D unresolved. Germline CDR1 is KGHDR and CDR2 is SFDVKD. Trimming took off 3 bases at V and 2 bases at J, with 6 bases between the two ends. This CDR3 has 13 residues. The CDR3 DNA is TGTGCCACCAGTGATCACAGAAACTATGGCTACACCTTC. This encodes CATSDHRNYGYTF.

The chain combines TRBV5-1 with TRBJ2-1; 7 bases match TRBD1. J was trimmed by 7 bases and V by 4 bases; bases with no gene match: 8. CDR1 and CDR2 from the germline V gene are SGHRS and YFSETQ. The CDR3 runs 14 residues. The CDR3 DNA is TGCGCCAGCAGCCCACGACAGGGACCAAATGAGCAGTTCTTC. Its protein product is CASSPRQGPNEQFF.

The chain has TRBV29-1 and TRBJ2-2, with 7 bases identical to TRBD1. Germline lookup yields CDR1 SQVTM and CDR2 ANQGSEA. V lost 1 base, J lost 5 bases, and 1 base stayed unmatched. The CDR3 extends over 13 amino acids. CDR3 in amino acids: CSVEVRGTGELFF. CDR3 coding DNA: TGCAGCGTTGAAGTCAGGGGGACCGGGGAGCTGTTTTTT.

The J gene is TRBJ1-2, the V gene TRBV7-8; the match to TRBD1 covers 8 bases. V gave up 5 bases and J gave up 8 bases; unmatched junction bases: 7. The CDR3 spans 13 residues. CDR1 and CDR2 from the germline V gene are SGHVS and FQNEAQ. The CDR3, as DNA: TGTGCCAGCAGCCATGGACAGGGAAAAGGCTACACCTTC. Its translation is CASSHGQGKGYTF.

This chain links TRBV6-5 with TRBJ1-2; D is unclear. V dropped 5 bases and J dropped 5 bases, with 15 bases sitting between them. The CDR3 totals 14 residues. The germline V gene encodes CDR1 MNHEY and CDR2 SVGAGI. The DNA for the CDR3 is TGTGCCAGCAGTAGGACGTCCAACGGGTATGGCTACACCTTC. Translation: CASSRTSNGYGYTF.

CDR3 nucleotides: TGTGCCAGCAGTGATTCCCTATTGACAGGAGTCGAGCAGTACGTC. Translated: CASSDSLLTGVEQYV. The J gene is TRBJ2-7, the V gene TRBV6-1; possibly TRBD1 for D (6 bases). V lost 3 bases to trimming and J lost 6 bases, with 18 bases between them. CDR1 and CDR2 (germline): MNHNS, SASEGT. CDR3 size: 15 residues.

The chain employs TRBV18 and TRBJ1-1; 9 nucleotides line up with TRBD1. Trimming at V came to 3 bases and at J to 7 bases, leaving 12 bases not matched to a gene. The CDR3 is 16 amino acids. Germline V gene lookup returns CDR1 KGHSH and CDR2 LQKENI. The CDR3 DNA sequence: TGTGCCAGCTCACCGTTAATAACAGGGGGCAATGTTGAAGCTTTCTTT. Amino acids: CASSPLITGGNVEAFF.

The V call is TRBV5-5, the J call TRBJ1-5, with D possibly matching TRBD1 (6 bases). V was trimmed by 5 bases and J by 3 bases, leaving 12 bases between them. CDR3 length equals 14 residues. The germline V gene encodes CDR1 SGHKS and CDR2 YYEKEE (reference sequence). This CDR3 is CASSLQGFNQPQHF. The CDR3 region has the DNA TGTGCCAGCAGTTTACAGGGCTTCAATCAGCCCCAGCATTTT.

This chain links TRBV3-1 (or the pseudogene TRBV3-2) with TRBJ1-6; TRBD1 aligns across 7 bases. The CDR3 loop spans 15 amino acids. CDR1 and CDR2 (germline): LGHDT, YNNKEL (reference sequence). Unmatched junction bases numbered 5, after V lost 3 bases and J lost 6 bases. This CDR3 reads CASSQTPGGNSPLHF. The CDR3 DNA follows: TGTGCCAGCAGCCAGACCCCAGGGGGTAATTCACCCCTCCACTTT.

The chain links TRBV3-1 (or the pseudogene TRBV3-2) to TRBJ1-5; the D gene is possibly TRBD1 (5 bases). Germline CDR1 and CDR2: LGHDT and YNNKEL (reference sequence). With 0 bases removed from V and 4 bases from J, the gap between germline ends came to 10 bases. The CDR3 is 15 amino acids. CDR3 coding DNA: TGTGCCAGCAGCCAAGATGGGGGGAGTAATCAGCCCCAGCATTTT. This codes for CASSQDGGSNQPQHF.

The V call is TRBV5-8, the J call TRBJ2-7; 8 bases are shared with TRBD1. CDR1 and CDR2 from the germline V gene are SGHTS and YDEGEE. There are 16 residues in the CDR3. Losses at the gene ends were 3 bases for V and 4 bases for J; bases not matched to a gene: 12. The CDR3 region has the DNA TGTGCCAGCAGCTACGCCGGGACAGGCGCTCCTTACGAGCAGTACGTC. Translated, it gives CASSYAGTGAPYEQYV.

This sequence joins TRBV30 and TRBJ2-5; 8 nucleotides line up with TRBD1. The trim removed 3 bases at V and 1 base at J, leaving 4 bases unmatched. CDR1 GTSNPN and CDR2 SVGIG come from the germline V gene (reference sequence). The CDR3 contains 14 residues. CDR3 DNA sequence: TGTGCCTGGAGCCGCGGGACAGGCCAAGAGACCCAGTACTTC. Protein product: CAWSRGTGQETQYF.

The rearrangement links TRBV4-2 to TRBJ2-7, with 8 bases matching TRBD1. Trimming took 2 bases from V and 6 from J; bases not matched to a gene: 9. The CDR3 is 15 amino acids. Germline CDR1 is LGHNA and CDR2 is YNFKEQ. CDR3 in amino acids: CASSQLGTGPGEQYF. The CDR3 nucleotides read TGTGCCAGCAGCCAACTCGGGACAGGTCCTGGCGAGCAGTACTTC.

The chain couples TRBV10-2 to TRBJ1-6; 7 bases agree with TRBD1. V trimming: 4 bases; J trimming: 8 bases; junction bases outside the gene matches: 5. CDR3 length: 14 amino acids. In germline, CDR1 is WSHSY, CDR2 SAAADI. CDR3 in amino acids: CASSVTGLDSPLHF. Here the CDR3 DNA reads TGCGCCAGCAGTGTGACAGGGTTAGATTCACCCCTCCACTTT.

The rearrangement links TRBV7-2 to TRBJ1-1; no firm D call. Germline lookup yields CDR1 SGHTA and CDR2 FQGNSA. V shed 1 base and J shed 3 bases, with 6 bases lying between them. This CDR3 region has 13 residues. The CDR3 sequence: CASSLDADTEAFF. The CDR3 nucleotides read TGTGCCAGCAGCTTAGACGCTGACACTGAAGCTTTCTTT.

This chain links TRBV10-2 with TRBJ2-1; TRBD2 matches 11 bases. The CDR3 sequence is 15 residues long. Germline V gene data show CDR1 as WSHSY and CDR2 as SAAADI. J gave up 7 bases and V 6 bases, and 8 bases lay outside the gene matches. CDR3 in DNA: TGCGCCAGCAGGGAGCTAGCGGGGGGATGGAATGAGCAGTTCTTC. It is translated as CASRELAGGWNEQFF.

This chain links TRBV7-9 with TRBJ2-1; 10 nucleotides line up with TRBD2. There are 17 residues in the CDR3. The V segment lost 4 bases and the J segment 10 bases; nucleotides outside the gene matches: 16. Germline lookup yields CDR1 SEHNR and CDR2 FQNEAQ (reference sequence). The CDR3 loop reads CASSSSPGAGGFNEQFF. CDR3 coding DNA: TGTGCCAGCAGCTCCTCCCCTGGAGCGGGGGGGTTTAACGAGCAGTTCTTC.

The genes are TRBV3-1 (or the pseudogene TRBV3-2) and TRBJ1-5; 7 positions agree with TRBD1. CDR1 is LGHDT, CDR2 YNNKEL, per germline (reference sequence). V shed 3 bases and J 5 bases; nucleotides not matched to a gene: 10. The CDR3 has 16 amino acids. The CDR3 protein is CASSHLIGGGDQPQHF. CDR3 DNA: TGTGCCAGCAGCCATCTTATTGGAGGGGGCGATCAGCCCCAGCATTTT.

This clone was seen a single time. This rearrangement joins TRBV6-5 to TRBJ2-6; a weak D match, TRBD1 (7 bases). This CDR3 has 15 residues. CDR1 MNHEY and CDR2 SVGAGI come from the germline V gene. Between the trimmed V and J ends, which lost 10 bases and 8 bases, there was a span of 21 bases. CDR3 region: CATKDSRGDSNVLTF. As DNA, the CDR3 is TGTGCCACTAAGGATTCCAGGGGGGACTCCAACGTCCTGACTTTC.

The V call is TRBV5-8, the J call TRBJ1-4; 9 bases match TRBD1. Looked up from germline, CDR1 is SGHTS and CDR2 is YDEGEE. The CDR3 consists of 15 residues. V trimming: 3 bases; J trimming: 4 bases; junction bases outside the gene matches: 4. The DNA for the CDR3 is TGTGCCAGCAGCTCAGGACAGGGGATTAATGAAAAACTGTTTTTT. Translated: CASSSGQGINEKLFF.

The genes are TRBV13 and TRBJ1-2, with 9 bases identical to TRBD1. Germline CDR1 reads PRHDT; CDR2 reads FYEKMQ (reference sequence). The CDR3 is 14 amino acids. V lost 5 bases to trimming and J lost 4 bases; unmatched junction nucleotides: 5. The DNA of the CDR3 is TGTGCCAGCAGCCTCGGACAGGGGTTCTATGGCTACACCTTC. Its translation: CASSLGQGFYGYTF. Full variable domain (missing parts from reference TRBV13 and TRBJ1-2): AAGVIQSPRHLIKEKRETATLKCYPIPRHDTVYWYQQGPGQDPQFLISFYEKMQSDKGSIPDRFSAQQFSDYHSELNMSSLELGDSALYFCASSLGQGFYGYTFGSGTRLTVV.

The J gene is TRBJ1-1, the V gene TRBV11-3; 8 bases fit TRBD1. The V and J ends lost 5 bases and 6 bases, in that order; junction bases with no gene match: 14. Germline assignment: CDR1 SGHNT and CDR2 YENEEA. The CDR3 is 16 amino acids. The CDR3 is CASSPGQGAISSEAFF. The CDR3 bases are TGTGCCAGCAGCCCGGGGCAGGGGGCGATTTCTTCTGAAGCTTTCTTT. Complete variable domain (other parts from reference TRBV11-3 and TRBJ1-1): EAGVVQSPRYKIIEKKQPVAFWCNPISGHNTLYWYLQNLGQGPELLIRYENEEAVDDSQLPKDRFSAERLKGVDSTLKIQPAELGDSAVYLCASSPGQGAISSEAFFGQGTRLTVV.

The chain joins TRBV18 to TRBJ2-1; TRBD1 matches 7 bases. The CDR3 covers 15 residues. V lost 3 bases, J lost 8 bases, and 10 bases stayed unmatched. Looked up from germline, CDR1 is KGHSH and CDR2 is LQKENI. CDR3 bases: TGTGCCAGCTCACCCGGGACAGAGAACAGTGATGAGCAGTTCTTC. As protein: CASSPGTENSDEQFF.

The chain joins TRBV5-6 to TRBJ1-1; no reliable D call. Germline CDR1 is SGHDT and CDR2 is YYEEEE. The CDR3 spans 14 residues. V lost 0 bases and J lost 0, with 6 bases in between. CDR3 sequence: CASSLAGMNTEAFF. The CDR3 nucleotides are TGTGCCAGCAGCTTGGCCGGGATGAACACTGAAGCTTTCTTT.

This rearrangement joins TRBV4-1 to TRBJ1-4, with 11 bases identical to TRBD1. V shed 4 bases, J shed 6 bases, and the junction held 1 base outside the gene matches. This CDR3 is built from 14 residues. CDR1 is MGHRA, CDR2 YSYEKL, per germline. Here the CDR3 reads CASSLGQGDEKLFF. The CDR3 nucleotides read TGCGCCAGCAGCCTGGGACAGGGGGATGAAAAACTGTTTTTT.

This chain uses TRBV5-1 with TRBJ1-4; D might be TRBD1 (5 bases). This CDR3 comprises 14 residues. V was trimmed by 4 bases and J by 3 bases, leaving 10 bases between them. Germline V gives CDR1 SGHRS, CDR2 YFSETQ. The CDR3 loop reads CASSPGTSNEKLFF. The CDR3 DNA reads as TGCGCCAGCAGCCCTGGGACTTCTAATGAAAAACTGTTTTTT.

This chain uses TRBV5-4 with TRBJ2-7; D gene ambiguous. Trimming left V 2 bases short and J 3 bases short, with 9 bases between. Germline V gene lookup returns CDR1 SGHNT and CDR2 YYREEE (reference sequence). The CDR3 extends over 13 amino acids. The CDR3 nucleotides are TGTGCCAGCAGCTTAGGGATAGGCTACGAGCAGTACGTC. Translation: CASSLGIGYEQYV.

The V gene is TRBV7-6, the J gene TRBJ1-6, with D unclear. Looked up from germline, CDR1 is SGHVS and CDR2 is FNYEAQ. This CDR3 has 17 residues. V was cut by 1 base and J by 8 bases, with 18 bases left in between. CDR3 sequence: CASSLVPPGVIDSPLHF. The CDR3 DNA reads TGTGCCAGCAGCTTAGTCCCGCCAGGTGTTATTGATTCACCCCTCCACTTT.

The gene calls are TRBV11-2 and TRBJ2-3; 9 nucleotides align to TRBD1. The CDR3 runs to 17 residues. Germline assignment: CDR1 SGHAT and CDR2 FQNNGV. J lost 6 bases, V lost 5 bases, and 15 bases had no gene match. Here the CDR3 reads CASSLLKDRGLQDTQYF. CDR3 sequence (DNA): TGTGCCAGCAGCCTATTAAAGGACAGGGGACTCCAGGATACGCAGTATTTT.